Each of the 22 T cell receptor beta chains below was sequenced from the same sample in a study of CD8+ T cells in alopecia areata. Following extraction, RNA underwent reverse transcription to cDNA, which served as the sequencing template. Libraries were prepared by immunoSEQ multiplex PCR; TCRdb keeps only in-frame clonotypes and omits some of them. The data contain 150,000 to 200,000 clones, approximately 57% of them singletons. Sample treatment: oral pan-JAK inhibitor, 5-10 mg twice daily. The sample consisted of CD4+ T cells sorted from blood, taken at week 24, from a patient treated with tofacitinib. The receptor source for this set is a human donor with alopecia areata.

J is TRBJ2-7 and V is TRBV6-6; possible D gene TRBD1, 5 bases. Trimming pared 0 bases from V and 0 bases from J, leaving 6 bases between. CDR1 is MNHNY and CDR2 is SVGAGI in the germline V gene (reference sequence). The CDR3 runs 14 residues. The CDR3 DNA reads as TGTGCCAGCAGTTACTCCAGGGCCTCCTACGAGCAGTACTTC. It yields the protein CASSYSRASYEQYF.

This sequence joins TRBV7-2 and TRBJ2-3; D gene unclear. CDR1 and CDR2 from the germline V gene are SGHTA and FQGNSA. The CDR3 consists of 13 residues. Trimming left V 2 bases short and J 3 bases short, with 6 bases between. For the CDR3, the DNA is TGTGCCAGCAGCTTACTCTTTACAGATACGCAGTATTTT. Amino acids: CASSLLFTDTQYF. The full variable domain, its missing parts supplied by reference TRBV7-2 and TRBJ2-3, is GAGVSQSPSNKVTEKGKDVELRCDPISGHTALYWYRQSLGQGLEFLIYFQGNSAPDKSGLPSDRFSAERTGGSVSTLTIQRTQQEDSAVYLCASSLLFTDTQYFGPGTRLTVL.

This clone was seen more than once but under ten times. J is TRBJ2-5 and V is TRBV5-1, with D maybe TRBD1 (7 bases). CDR1 and CDR2 from the germline V gene are SGHRS and YFSETQ. The CDR3 has 14 amino acids. Trimming stripped 0 bases from V and 6 bases from J, with 12 bases between. The CDR3 loop reads CASSLGQGGKTQYF. The CDR3 region has the DNA TGCGCCAGCAGCTTGGGACAGGGAGGAAAGACCCAGTACTTC.

The chain carries TRBV6-6 and TRBJ2-7, with unresolved D. Germline CDR1 MNHNY, CDR2 SVGAGI (reference sequence). V lost 6 bases to trimming and J lost 7 bases, with 16 bases between them. The CDR3 sequence is 13 residues long. The CDR3 loop is CASSPPGVGEQYF. CDR3 bases: TGTGCCAGCAGCCCTCCTGGCGTGGGGGAGCAGTACTTC.

This chain links TRBV7-8 with TRBJ1-2; the D is unclear. The CDR3 contains 15 residues. Germline V gene data show CDR1 as SGHVS and CDR2 as FQNEAQ. With 3 bases removed from V and 7 bases from J, the gap between germline ends came to 18 bases. The CDR3 protein is CASSFSEQPVRGYTF. CDR3 coding DNA: TGTGCCAGCAGCTTCTCCGAACAACCTGTTCGTGGCTACACCTTC.

The chain is built from TRBV30 and TRBJ1-3; D ambiguous. CDR3 length: 14 residues. Germline assignment: CDR1 GTSNPN and CDR2 SVGIG (reference sequence). V was shortened by 3 bases and J by 0 bases, with 9 bases between the two germline ends. CDR3 sequence (DNA): TGTGCCTGGAGGGGTACTACCTCTGGAAACACCATATATTTT. Its translation is CAWRGTTSGNTIYF.

This clone is a singleton in its sample. V gene TRBV4-1 combines with J gene TRBJ2-2; D gene ambiguous. CDR3 length: 13 amino acids. Trimming removed 0 bases from V and 7 bases from J, with 6 bases in between. Germline lookup yields CDR1 MGHRA and CDR2 YSYEKL. This CDR3 reads CASSQERVGELFF. The CDR3 nucleotides are TGCGCCAGCAGCCAAGAAAGGGTCGGGGAGCTGTTTTTT.

This chain connects TRBV30 to TRBJ1-1; a possible D gene is TRBD1 (6 bases). Trimming took off 2 bases at V and 1 base at J, with 8 bases between the two ends. The CDR3 spans 13 residues. From germline, CDR1 is GTSNPN and CDR2 SVGIG (reference sequence). CDR3 protein: CAWSRTENTEAFF. In DNA form, the CDR3 reads TGTGCCTGGAGTAGGACAGAGAACACTGAAGCTTTCTTT.

The V call is TRBV7-9, the J call TRBJ1-2; D uncertain. Germline V gene sequence: CDR1 SEHNR, CDR2 FQNEAQ (reference sequence). Trimming left V 4 bases short and J 4 bases short, with 10 bases between. The CDR3 is 13 residues long. CDR3 protein: CASSYPGSYGYTF. In DNA, the CDR3 is TGTGCCAGCAGCTATCCGGGAAGCTATGGCTACACCTTC.

V is TRBV30 and J is TRBJ1-5; tentative D call: TRBD1 (6 bases). CDR1 and CDR2 (germline): GTSNPN, SVGIG (reference sequence). V was trimmed by 3 bases and J by 4 bases, leaving 16 bases between them. This CDR3 comprises 15 residues. The CDR3 spells CAWSTRGNGNQPQHF. As DNA, the CDR3 is TGTGCCTGGAGCACCAGGGGAAATGGAAATCAGCCCCAGCATTTT. The full variable domain, in which reference TRBV30 and TRBJ1-5 provide the parts outside the CDR3, is SQTIHQWPATLVQPVGSPLSLECTVEGTSNPNLYWYRQAAGRGLQLLFYSVGIGQISSEVPQNLSASRPQDRQFILSSKKLLLSDSGFYLCAWSTRGNGNQPQHFGDGTRLSIL.

This clone was seen more than once but under ten times. This rearrangement joins TRBV28 to TRBJ2-3; D possibly corresponds to TRBD2 (5 bases). From germline, CDR1 is MDHEN and CDR2 SYDVKM. V was cut by 6 bases and J by 7 bases, with 8 bases left in between. CDR3 length equals 11 residues. For the CDR3, the DNA is TGTGCCAGCAGCCGGGGATATACGCAGTATTTT. The encoded protein is CASSRGYTQYF.

J is TRBJ2-7 and V is TRBV5-1; TRBD1 might be the D (5 bases). Germline CDR1 SGHRS, CDR2 YFSETQ. Trimming took 1 base from V and 6 from J, leaving 8 bases between them. This CDR3 comprises 12 residues. The CDR3 region is CASSLYQGEQYF. Here the CDR3 DNA reads TGCGCCAGCAGCTTGTACCAGGGCGAGCAGTACTTC.

The chain combines TRBV29-1 with TRBJ2-5; 9 nucleotides line up with TRBD1. With V trimmed by 6 bases and J by 4 bases, 12 bases remained unmatched. CDR1 SQVTM and CDR2 ANQGSEA come from the germline V gene. CDR3 size: 15 residues. The CDR3 coding sequence is TGCAGCGTCAGCACCGGGACAGGGCGTGGAGAGACCCAGTACTTC. Its translation is CSVSTGTGRGETQYF.

For this clone: The sample has other DNA sequences that encode this CDR3 too. The chain combines TRBV30 with TRBJ2-7; D possibly corresponds to TRBD2 (5 bases). CDR3 length equals 13 residues. CDR1 is GTSNPN and CDR2 is SVGIG in the germline V gene (reference sequence). Between the trimmed V and J ends, which lost 0 bases and 6 bases, there was a span of 12 bases. The CDR3 bases are TGTGCCTGGAGTGTAATAGGTGGAGGCGAGCAGTACTTC. Its translation is CAWSVIGGGEQYF.

This rearrangement joins TRBV29-1 to TRBJ1-1; no firm D call. Trimming took 3 bases from V and 6 from J, leaving 14 bases between them. The CDR3 is made up of 13 amino acids. Germline CDR1 is SQVTM and CDR2 is ANQGSEA. The CDR3 DNA reads TGCAGCGTTGAGCCTCGCCGGGGAGCTGAAGCTTTCTTT. Translating gives CSVEPRRGAEAFF.

A single count supports this clone. J is TRBJ1-5 and V is TRBV29-1; TRBD1 agrees at 7 bases. This CDR3 region has 12 residues. The junction had 7 bases not matched to a gene; V was cut back by 3 bases and J by 11 bases. Germline assignment: CDR1 SQVTM and CDR2 ANQGSEA. CDR3: CSVDLQGKAQHF. CDR3 sequence (DNA): TGCAGCGTTGATTTACAGGGGAAGGCCCAGCATTTT.

This clone was counted once. V gene TRBV19 combines with J gene TRBJ2-3; D assignment may be TRBD1 or TRBD2 (5 bases each). CDR3 length: 13 amino acids. CDR1 and CDR2 (germline): LNHDA, SQIVND (reference sequence). V was shortened by 7 bases and J by 4 bases, with 12 bases between the two germline ends. CDR3 amino acids: CASKVRGADTQYF. The CDR3 nucleotides are TGTGCCAGTAAAGTCCGGGGCGCAGATACGCAGTATTTT.

This clone showed up just a few times. The chain uses TRBV5-1 and TRBJ1-2; D is perhaps TRBD1 (5 bases). The CDR3 spans 14 residues. Germline V CDR1 and CDR2: SGHRS, YFSETQ. Trimming pared 5 bases from V and 8 bases from J, leaving 19 bases between. CDR3 residues: CASRWRFGGDGYTF. The CDR3, as DNA: TGCGCCAGCAGGTGGCGTTTTGGGGGAGACGGCTACACCTTC.

The rearrangement uses TRBV6-6 and TRBJ2-7; a possible D gene is TRBD2 (5 bases). V was pared by 10 bases and J by 0 bases, with 10 bases between. Germline CDR1 reads MNHNY; CDR2 reads SVGAGI (reference sequence). CDR3 length: 12 residues. Here the CDR3 reads CATGLNSYEQYF. DNA of the CDR3: TGTGCCACCGGACTCAACTCCTACGAGCAGTACTTC.

The chain links TRBV30 to TRBJ2-7; D possibly corresponds to TRBD1 (5 bases). The germline gives CDR1 GTSNPN, CDR2 SVGIG (reference sequence). The CDR3 is made up of 13 amino acids. V dropped 2 bases and J dropped 6 bases, with 14 bases sitting between them. Here the CDR3 DNA reads TGTGCCTGGAGTTCAGGGATCTCAAGCGAGCAGTACTTC. This sequence encodes CAWSSGISSEQYF.

The V gene is TRBV30, the J gene TRBJ1-1; the D is unclear. Per germline, CDR1 GTSNPN and CDR2 SVGIG (reference sequence). Trimming took off 1 base at V and 3 bases at J, with 3 bases between the two ends. This CDR3 is 11 amino acids long. The CDR3 bases are TGTGCCTGGAGTGGGGACACTGAAGCTTTCTTT. Translated, it gives CAWSGDTEAFF.

The genes are TRBV29-1 and TRBJ1-5; D unclear. The germline V gene encodes CDR1 SQVTM and CDR2 ANQGSEA. This CDR3 has 11 residues. V was cut by 4 bases and J by 7 bases, with 8 bases left in between. The CDR3, as DNA: TGCAGCGTTGGAGATGGACAGCCCCAGCATTTT. It specifies CSVGDGQPQHF.